Below, 30 T cell receptor beta chains from the same sample are listed, as sequenced in a study of early T cells in non-severe SARS-CoV-2 infection. TCRdb passed the 5' RACE reads through MiXCR, listing each CDR3 protein once. The repertoire holds around 76,000 distinct CDR3 sequences, about 12% seen once, with roughly 3.9% in the top ten. Sequencing used whole blood. The receptors stem from an adult who was a healthcare worker with PCR-confirmed SARS-CoV-2 infection or an uninfected control (not recorded which).

The genes are TRBV6-2 or TRBV6-3 and TRBJ2-7; TRBD2 matches at 11 bases. The CDR3 is 16 amino acids. Germline assignment: CDR1 MNHEY and CDR2 SVGEGT. The J segment lost 3 bases and the V segment lost 2 bases, leaving 6 bases of the junction unmatched. The CDR3 DNA is TGTGCCAGCAGTTACACTACTAGCGGGAGCCTCTACGAGCAGTACTTC. Its translation is CASSYTTSGSLYEQYF.

The rearrangement joins TRBV5-6 to TRBJ2-3; 8 bases agree with TRBD1. The J segment lost 6 bases and the V segment lost 0 bases, leaving 0 bases of the junction unmatched. Germline values: CDR1 SGHDT, CDR2 YYEEEE. The CDR3 spans 13 residues. CDR3 bases: TGTGCCAGCAGCTTGGGACAGGGGGATACGCAGTATTTT. Translation gives CASSLGQGDTQYF.

This clonotype has just a few counts. The V call is TRBV7-9, the J call TRBJ1-1; D is unclear. The length of the CDR3 is 12 residues. Trimming cost V 4 bases and J 6 bases, with 9 bases left between them. Germline CDR1 SEHNR, CDR2 FQNEAQ (reference sequence). In DNA, the CDR3 is TGTGCCAGCAGCTCTCAGGACCCTGAAGCTTTCTTT. The encoded protein is CASSSQDPEAFF.

The sample holds a few counts of this clonotype. V and J are TRBV20-1 and TRBJ2-7; perhaps TRBD2 as D (5 bases). The V gene's germline CDR1 is DFQATT and CDR2 SNEGSKA (reference sequence). Trimming removed 0 bases from V and 0 bases from J, with 12 bases in between. The CDR3 spans 15 residues. This CDR3 is CSARDLTGSSYEQYF. The DNA for the CDR3 is TGCAGTGCTAGAGATCTGACGGGGTCCTCCTACGAGCAGTACTTC.

There are a few counts of this clonotype. CDR3 in amino acids: CASSLSQGKGTGELFF. CDR3 DNA: TGCGCCAGCAGCTTGTCTCAAGGGAAGGGCACCGGGGAGCTGTTTTTT. J is TRBJ2-2 and V is TRBV5-1; D not certain. The CDR3 is 16 amino acids. In germline, CDR1 is SGHRS, CDR2 YFSETQ. V was pared by 1 base and J by 4 bases, with 14 bases between.

The V and J genes are TRBV5-5 and TRBJ1-2; 12 nucleotides line up with TRBD1. J gave up 8 bases and V 4 bases, and 3 bases lay outside the gene matches. The germline V gene encodes CDR1 SGHKS and CDR2 YYEKEE (reference sequence). The CDR3 is made up of 13 amino acids. The DNA of the CDR3 is TGTGCCAGCAGCCGGGACAGGGGGCGCGGCTACACCTTC. Protein product: CASSRDRGRGYTF.

This clonotype showed up just a few times. The chain carries TRBV28 and TRBJ1-1; D is uncertain. The V gene's germline CDR1 is MDHEN and CDR2 SYDVKM. With 11 bases removed from V and 0 bases from J, the gap between germline ends came to 16 bases. This CDR3 spans 14 amino acids. Here the CDR3 DNA reads TGTGCCGCACGGCGGGGTCTTATGAACACTGAAGCTTTCTTT. It codes for CAARRGLMNTEAFF.

In this sample, this clonotype turned up a few times. The chain links TRBV20-1 to TRBJ1-6; 9 positions agree with TRBD1. The length of the CDR3 is 15 residues. CDR1 is DFQATT, CDR2 SNEGSKA, per germline (reference sequence). Losses at the gene ends were 1 base for V and 9 bases for J; bases not matched to a gene: 7. For the CDR3, the DNA is TGCAGTGCTAGAGCCCCGGGACAGGGAGGTTCACCCCTCCACTTT. Encoded protein: CSARAPGQGGSPLHF.

This clonotype was counted many times. The V call is TRBV11-2, the J call TRBJ1-6, with D possibly being TRBD1 (5 bases). The CDR3 runs 17 residues. Trimming cost V 2 bases and J 6 bases, with 17 bases left between them. From germline, CDR1 is SGHAT and CDR2 FQNNGV. The CDR3 nucleotides are TGTGCCAGCAGCTTAATTCCCGGGACGGGGGGTAATTCACCCCTCCACTTT. Its protein product is CASSLIPGTGGNSPLHF.

The CDR3 coding sequence is TGCGCCAGCAGCCAAGATCTATTCGGGCTAGCGAAGAGCTTCGGGGAGCAGTACTTC. It codes for CASSQDLFGLAKSFGEQYF. The gene calls are TRBV4-1 and TRBJ2-7; tentatively, D is TRBD2 (6 bases). Germline values: CDR1 MGHRA, CDR2 YSYEKL. Trimming took 0 bases from V and 7 from J, leaving 28 bases between them. The CDR3 covers 19 residues.

This clonotype is medium-sized within its sample. J is TRBJ2-1 and V is TRBV5-5; D is uncertain. CDR3 length: 17 amino acids. Trimming removed 1 base from V and 2 bases from J, with 16 bases in between. The germline V gene has CDR1 SGHKS and CDR2 YYEKEE (reference sequence). The chain's CDR3 is CASSLRPGVATYNEQFF. CDR3 nucleotide sequence: TGTGCCAGCAGCTTGCGTCCTGGGGTAGCTACCTACAATGAGCAGTTCTTC.

This clonotype was observed many times. The chain joins TRBV28 to TRBJ2-5, with 12 bases matching TRBD2. CDR1 and CDR2 from the germline V gene are MDHEN and SYDVKM. This CDR3 region has 16 residues. V shed 3 bases and J 4 bases; nucleotides not matched to a gene: 6. The CDR3 protein is CASSFLAGGRRETQYF. The CDR3 DNA is TGTGCCAGCAGTTTTCTAGCGGGAGGGAGGAGAGAGACCCAGTACTTC.

This clonotype was detected a few times. The chain recombines TRBV11-2 with TRBJ1-3; D gene ambiguous. The V gene's germline CDR1 is SGHAT and CDR2 FQNNGV. The CDR3 contains 13 residues. V lost 9 bases and J lost 0, with 9 bases in between. CDR3 sequence (DNA): TGTGCCAGTGAGCCGAGCTCTGGAAACACCATATATTTT. Its protein is CASEPSSGNTIYF.

The chain is built from TRBV29-1 and TRBJ1-2; D remains unclear. The V gene lost 0 bases and the J gene lost 5 bases, with 10 bases spanning the gap. Germline CDR1 is SQVTM and CDR2 is ANQGSEA. This CDR3 is 13 amino acids long. This CDR3 reads CSVEDGYGYGYTF. As DNA, the CDR3 is TGCAGCGTTGAAGACGGATATGGGTATGGCTACACCTTC.

There are a few counts of this clonotype. The genes are TRBV6-2 or TRBV6-3 and TRBJ2-1; TRBD2 agrees at 12 bases. V was pared by 2 bases and J by 7 bases, with 6 bases of the junction left unmatched. From germline, CDR1 is MNHEY and CDR2 SVGEGT. The CDR3 is 16 amino acids. Written as DNA, the CDR3 is TGTGCCAGCAGTTACCCGTCTAGCGGGGGGGGTAATGAGCAGTTCTTC. This encodes CASSYPSSGGGNEQFF.

As regards this clonotype: The junction does not match germline at one end; this may be a read error. The chain has TRBV12-3 or TRBV12-4 and TRBJ2-7; 7 nucleotides agree with TRBD2. The CDR3 has 14 residues. The CDR3 loop reads CACSYVGRGDEQYF. Written as DNA, the CDR3 is TGTGCCTGCAGTTACGTAGGGAGGGGCGACGAGCAGTACTTC.

There are a few counts of this clonotype. This chain links TRBV7-9 with TRBJ2-3, with D unresolved. CDR3 length: 12 residues. V shed 5 bases and J shed 3 bases, with 6 bases lying between them. Germline-derived CDR1 and CDR2 are SEHNR and FQNEAQ (reference sequence). CDR3 protein: CASSPETDTQYF. Written as DNA, the CDR3 is TGTGCCAGCAGCCCAGAGACAGATACGCAGTATTTT.

This clonotype was counted only a few times. This chain connects TRBV29-1 to TRBJ2-1, with D hard to call. Germline V gene lookup returns CDR1 SQVTM and CDR2 ANQGSEA. The V gene lost 3 bases and the J gene lost 1 base, with 10 bases spanning the gap. This CDR3 has 14 amino acids. The CDR3 DNA is TGCAGCGTTGAGAGGTACGAATCCTACAATGAGCAGTTCTTC. Translated, it gives CSVERYESYNEQFF.

This clonotype was found many times. This chain joins TRBV28 and TRBJ1-5; 7 bases agree with TRBD1. Germline loops: CDR1 MDHEN, CDR2 SYDVKM. Unmatched junction bases numbered 3, after V lost 1 base and J lost 3 bases. This CDR3 region has 15 residues. The CDR3 nucleotides are TGTGCCAGCAGTTTATTCAGGGGGATCAATCAGCCCCAGCATTTT. The encoded protein is CASSLFRGINQPQHF.

This clonotype came up a few times. This chain links TRBV11-2 with TRBJ2-1, with a possible D match to TRBD1 (5 bases). V gave up 6 bases and J gave up 10 bases, with 10 bases separating them. There are 11 residues in the CDR3. Germline lookup yields CDR1 SGHAT and CDR2 FQNNGV. The CDR3 sequence: CASRLQGEQFF. The CDR3 DNA follows: TGTGCCAGCAGACTCCAGGGAGAGCAGTTCTTC.

This clonotype appeared many times. This chain joins TRBV10-3 and TRBJ2-5, with 12 nucleotides matching TRBD2. This CDR3 comprises 18 residues. J gave up 5 bases and V 4 bases, and 14 bases lay outside the gene matches. Germline CDR1 ENHRY, CDR2 SYGVKD. CDR3: CAISAPGLAGTHRETQYF. The CDR3 DNA sequence: TGTGCCATCAGTGCACCGGGACTAGCGGGTACCCACCGGGAGACCCAGTACTTC.

This clonotype was recorded a few times. The chain carries TRBV28 and TRBJ2-1; D may be TRBD1 (6 bases). With 2 bases removed from V and 4 bases from J, the gap between germline ends came to 15 bases. The CDR3 is made up of 16 amino acids. Germline CDR1 is MDHEN and CDR2 is SYDVKM. The chain's CDR3 is CASSLGYRVLYNEQFF. In nucleotides, the CDR3 is TGTGCCAGCAGTTTAGGGTACAGGGTTCTTTACAATGAGCAGTTCTTC.

Many counts were recorded for this clonotype. The chain employs TRBV18 and TRBJ1-1; D may be TRBD1 (6 bases). Germline lookup yields CDR1 KGHSH and CDR2 LQKENI. The CDR3 totals 15 residues. V lost 0 bases and J lost 5, with 13 bases in between. CDR3 in amino acids: CASSPPRGVGTEAFF. In DNA, the CDR3 is TGTGCCAGCTCACCACCGAGGGGGGTGGGAACTGAAGCTTTCTTT.

CDR3 protein: CASSFSRQETQYF. The DNA for the CDR3 is TGTGCCAGCAGCTTCTCTAGACAAGAGACCCAGTACTTC. V is TRBV7-3 and J is TRBJ2-5; D is ambiguous. The CDR3 totals 13 residues. V shed 3 bases and J shed 2 bases, with 7 bases lying between them. Germline CDR1 SGHTA, CDR2 FQGTGA.

The V call is TRBV28, the J call TRBJ2-7; D unresolved. CDR1 MDHEN and CDR2 SYDVKM come from the germline V gene. This CDR3 has 15 residues. Trimming removed 2 bases at V and 9 bases at J, with 20 bases between. The CDR3, as DNA: TGTGCCAGCAGTTTAAACGCCGGGCCCAAGTTCGGGCAGTACTTC. Its translation: CASSLNAGPKFGQYF.

In its sample, this clonotype was seen many times. The V and J genes are TRBV6-5 and TRBJ2-1; the D gene is possibly TRBD2 (5 bases). Germline V gives CDR1 MNHEY, CDR2 SVGAGI. CDR3 length: 16 residues. The ends were cut back, 0 bases at V and 13 bases at J, with 22 bases in the middle. The CDR3 nucleotides read TGTGCCAGCAGTTACTCACGTGGGCGGGCAACCGTATCTCAGTTCTTC. Translation: CASSYSRGRATVSQFF.

This sequence joins TRBV28 and TRBJ1-5, with a weak D call TRBD1 (6 bases). The germline V gene encodes CDR1 MDHEN and CDR2 SYDVKM. The CDR3 sequence is 14 residues long. V lost 6 bases and J 1 base, leaving 10 bases between the germline ends. As DNA, the CDR3 is TGTGCCAGCAGACCACAGGGAAGCAATCAGCCCCAGCATTTT. Protein: CASRPQGSNQPQHF. Using reference TRBV28 and TRBJ1-5 for the parts outside the CDR3, the full variable domain is DVKVTQSSRYLVKRTGEKVFLECVQDMDHENMFWYRQDPGLGLRLIYFSYDVKMKEKGDIPEGYSVSREKKERFSLILESASTNQTSMYLCASRPQGSNQPQHFGDGTRLSIL.

Ten or more counts support this clonotype. This chain connects TRBV6-2 or TRBV6-3 to TRBJ2-1; D not certain. The CDR3 spans 12 residues. V was pared by 3 bases and J by 6 bases, with 6 bases between. Germline CDR1 is MNHEY and CDR2 is SVGEGT. The CDR3 reads CASSYLGNEQFF. The DNA of the CDR3 is TGTGCCAGCAGTTATCTGGGCAATGAGCAGTTCTTC.

This clonotype was seen many times. The rearrangement joins TRBV2 to TRBJ2-1, with 7 nucleotides matching TRBD2. V shed 6 bases, J shed 9 bases, and the junction held 11 bases outside the gene matches. Germline V gives CDR1 SNHLY, CDR2 FYNNEI. The CDR3 totals 14 residues. Here the CDR3 DNA reads TGTGCCAGCAGCGGGACTACCAGCGTAGGTGAGCAGTTCTTC. Encoded protein: CASSGTTSVGEQFF.

A note on this clonotype: Just one base apart from a much larger clone, this may be a read error. Since no conserved phenylalanine or tryptophan closes the CDR3, a read error is the likely cause. V and J are TRBV29-1 and TRBJ1-1; TRBD1 is a possible D gene (5 bases). CDR3 length: 11 amino acids. Germline assignment: CDR1 SQVTM and CDR2 ANQGSEA. Trimming cost V 6 bases and J 7 bases, with 12 bases left between them. Written as DNA, the CDR3 is TGCAGCGTGTCCCAGGGAATTGAAGCTTTCTAT. Its translation is CSVSQGIEAFY.